The TCR beta chain described here comes from a study of shared clonotypes between healthy human individuals. CD45RO negativity and positive selection for CCR7 defined naive CD8 cells, a population that excluded terminally differentiated effector memory CD45RA+ cells. The repertoire was sequenced with immunoSEQ multiplex PCR; TCRdb's copy has only in-frame clones and lacks some. Of roughly 550,000 clones in the sample, about 95% were seen once. V lost 4 bases, J lost 6 bases, and 16 bases lay in between. Germline loops: CDR1 PRHDT, CDR2 FYEKMQ (reference sequence). The CDR3 sequence is 14 residues long. A remark on this clone: Its antigen is unidentified.

Whole-study findings and limits: With few donors, the genetic and exposure-history diversity represented was limited.

Specimen: naive CD8+ T cells sorted from blood. This TCR derives from a woman in her twenties or thirties in good health. J is TRBJ2-7 and V is TRBV13; D may be TRBD2 (6 bases). The DNA for the CDR3 is TGTGCCAGCAGCTACTCCGGGGGTGTCGGCGAGCAGTACTTC. Protein sequence: CASSYSGGVGEQYF.